The next 20 T cell receptor beta chains were all read from a single sample in a study of T cell changes during pregnancy in multiple sclerosis. This table comes from immunoSEQ multiplex PCR, and its TCRdb copy is limited to in-frame clones, with some not included. The repertoire holds around 61,000 clones, more than 75% seen once, with roughly 5.2% in the top ten. Sequenced sample: peripheral blood from another person, used as feeder cells. The receptors shown here come from a human donor whose cells served as feeder cells for cultures in a pregnancy study.

In DNA, the CDR3 is TGTGCCAGCAGCTTGTCCGGACAGGTATCCTACAATGAGCAGTTCTTC. Translated, it gives CASSLSGQVSYNEQFF. The chain has TRBV5-4 and TRBJ2-1; TRBD1 matches at 7 bases. The length of the CDR3 is 16 residues. Per the germline V gene, CDR1 is SGHNT and CDR2 is YYREEE (reference sequence). V lost 1 base, J lost 1 base, and 5 bases stayed unmatched.

The V call is TRBV4-2, the J call TRBJ1-5; D call uncertain. Per germline, CDR1 LGHNA and CDR2 YNFKEQ. The ends were cut back, 0 bases at V and 10 bases at J, with 13 bases in the middle. The CDR3 sequence is 14 residues long. In DNA, the CDR3 is TGTGCCAGCAGCCAAGATGGCACGACCCCTCCCCAGCATTTT. Protein sequence: CASSQDGTTPPQHF.

The genes are TRBV19 and TRBJ1-1, with D unclear. CDR3 length equals 13 residues. The ends were cut back, 3 bases at V and 8 bases at J, with 13 bases in the middle. CDR1 and CDR2 from the germline V gene are LNHDA and SQIVND (reference sequence). The CDR3 reads CASSIVLFVEAFF. CDR3 coding DNA: TGTGCCAGTAGTATCGTGCTATTTGTGGAAGCTTTCTTT.

This rearrangement joins TRBV6-4 to TRBJ2-3; 12 bases map to TRBD2. Germline lookup yields CDR1 MRHNA and CDR2 SNTAGT. CDR3 length: 15 amino acids. V gave up 2 bases and J gave up 4 bases; unmatched junction bases: 1. The CDR3 loop reads CASSDTSGGPDTQYF. The CDR3, as DNA: TGTGCCAGCAGTGACACTAGCGGGGGGCCAGATACGCAGTATTTT.

V usage is TRBV6-1 and J usage is TRBJ1-5; a possible D gene is TRBD1 (5 bases). Looked up from germline, CDR1 is MNHNS and CDR2 is SASEGT. V dropped 7 bases and J dropped 5 bases, with 12 bases sitting between them. This CDR3 has 13 amino acids. The CDR3 spells CASIHQGDQPQHF. The CDR3 DNA reads TGTGCCAGCATTCATCAGGGTGATCAGCCCCAGCATTTT.

This clone was recorded a few times. The rearrangement uses TRBV4-2 and TRBJ2-7; 9 nucleotides align to TRBD2. This CDR3 comprises 15 residues. The germline gives CDR1 LGHNA, CDR2 YNFKEQ. V was clipped by 0 bases and J by 6 bases; unmatched bases: 6. The CDR3 DNA reads TGTGCCAGCAGCCAAGATGCGGGAGGGCCCGGCGAGCAGTACTTC. Its protein product is CASSQDAGGPGEQYF.

The chain is built from TRBV6-5 and TRBJ1-5, with a weak D call TRBD1 (5 bases). The CDR3 runs to 15 residues. The germline V gene has CDR1 MNHEY and CDR2 SVGAGI. Deletions cut 2 bases from V and 0 bases from J, with 8 bases between. In DNA, the CDR3 is TGTGCCAGCAGTTACCTGACAGATAGCAATCAGCCCCAGCATTTT. Amino acid sequence: CASSYLTDSNQPQHF.

The chain employs TRBV18 and TRBJ1-5; D ambiguous. This CDR3 is built from 15 residues. V was clipped by 4 bases and J by 1 base, with 11 bases between them. Germline V lookup: CDR1 KGHSH, CDR2 LQKENI. CDR3 region: CASSLGAGSNQPQHF. The CDR3 bases are TGTGCCAGCTCACTTGGAGCCGGGAGCAATCAGCCCCAGCATTTT.

The J gene is TRBJ1-1, the V gene TRBV27, with TRBD1 identical over 8 bases. Germline loops: CDR1 MNHEY, CDR2 SMNVEV (reference sequence). Germline trimming cut 3 bases from V and 10 bases from J; bases unmatched to any gene: 7. The CDR3 consists of 13 residues. The CDR3 DNA is TGTGCCAGCAGTTTTAGGGCAGGGGGCCTAGCTTTCTTT. It translates to CASSFRAGGLAFF.

This clone came up once. This chain uses TRBV4-3 with TRBJ2-1; the match to TRBD2 covers 11 bases. Germline V gene sequence: CDR1 LGHNA, CDR2 YSLEER. The CDR3 has 18 amino acids. The junction had 5 bases not matched to a gene; V was cut back by 0 bases and J by 1 base. The CDR3 coding sequence is TGCGCCAGCAGCCAAGATTTCTCTAGCGGGAGGTCCTACAATGAGCAGTTCTTC. Protein product: CASSQDFSSGRSYNEQFF.

The gene calls are TRBV4-3 and TRBJ1-3, with 7 bases that match TRBD1. Germline V gene sequence: CDR1 LGHNA, CDR2 YSLEER. The CDR3 has 16 residues. J gave up 0 bases and V 1 base, and 3 bases lay outside the gene matches. CDR3: CASSQGDSFSGNTIYF. CDR3 DNA sequence: TGCGCCAGCAGCCAAGGGGACAGCTTCTCTGGAAACACCATATATTTT.

This chain joins TRBV30 and TRBJ2-1, with D tentatively TRBD1 or TRBD2 (5 bases each). The ends were cut back, 0 bases at V and 2 bases at J, with 23 bases in the middle. CDR3 length equals 19 residues. Germline V CDR1 and CDR2: GTSNPN, SVGIG (reference sequence). CDR3: CAWSVLRGYETGPYNEQFF. The CDR3 DNA reads as TGTGCCTGGAGTGTATTGAGGGGATACGAAACCGGCCCCTACAATGAGCAGTTCTTC.

The CDR3 DNA reads as TGTGCCAGCAGCTTAAGCGGCAGGACACCCTACTCTGGGGCCAACGTCCTGACTTTC. This gives the protein CASSLSGRTPYSGANVLTF. The chain employs TRBV7-6 and TRBJ2-6; perhaps D is TRBD1 or TRBD2 (5 bases each). Germline V gene sequence: CDR1 SGHVS, CDR2 FNYEAQ. This CDR3 comprises 19 residues. Trimming cost V 2 bases and J 0 bases, with 17 bases left between them.

The CDR3 sequence is CASSDGTSVYNEQFF. The CDR3 DNA reads as TGTGCCAGCAGTGATGGGACTAGCGTCTACAATGAGCAGTTCTTC. The genes are TRBV28 and TRBJ2-1; 10 bases line up with TRBD2. Trimming took 5 bases from V and 3 from J; bases not matched to a gene: 4. CDR1 MDHEN and CDR2 SYDVKM come from the germline V gene. CDR3 length: 15 residues.

The gene calls are TRBV29-1 and TRBJ1-1, with 9 bases matching TRBD1. Unmatched junction bases numbered 1, after V lost 6 bases and J lost 8 bases. Per germline, CDR1 SQVTM and CDR2 ANQGSEA. The CDR3 extends over 10 amino acids. CDR3 DNA sequence: TGCAGCGTCGGACAGGGGGAAGCTTTCTTT. This encodes CSVGQGEAFF.

The V call is TRBV27, the J call TRBJ2-3; D not certain. V was shortened by 1 base and J by 3 bases, with 5 bases between the two germline ends. CDR1 MNHEY and CDR2 SMNVEV come from the germline V gene (reference sequence). The CDR3 totals 13 residues. The CDR3 region is CASSLLGTDTQYF. In nucleotides, the CDR3 is TGTGCCAGCAGTTTATTGGGGACAGATACGCAGTATTTT.

The V call is TRBV18, the J call TRBJ2-3, with D possibly being TRBD2 (5 bases). CDR1 and CDR2 (germline): KGHSH, LQKENI. The CDR3 totals 13 residues. V lost 5 bases and J lost 1, with 7 bases in between. The CDR3 loop reads CASSNGGTDTQYF. CDR3 in DNA: TGTGCCAGCTCAAACGGGGGCACAGATACGCAGTATTTT. The complete variable domain, with remaining parts taken from reference TRBV18 and TRBJ2-3, reads NAGVMQNPRHLVRRRGQEARLRCSPMKGHSHVYWYRQLPEEGLKFMVYLQKENIIDESGMPKERFSAEFPKEGPSILRIQQVVRGDSAAYFCASSNGGTDTQYFGPGTRLTVL.

DNA of the CDR3: TGTGCCAGCAGTTTATCTATGCGGACTAGAAAAGACAATGAGCAGTTCTTC. It specifies CASSLSMRTRKDNEQFF. The rearrangement links TRBV27 to TRBJ2-1; TRBD2 matches at 7 bases. This CDR3 is 17 amino acids long. Germline CDR1 and CDR2: MNHEY and SMNVEV (reference sequence). The V gene end was trimmed by 0 bases and the J gene end by 5 bases; junction bases not matched to a gene: 10.

This clone was seen a few times. This chain joins TRBV7-9 and TRBJ2-2; no clear D gene. The CDR3 runs 12 residues. Trimming removed 5 bases from V and 9 bases from J, with 10 bases in between. Per the germline V gene, CDR1 is SEHNR and CDR2 is FQNEAQ (reference sequence). As DNA, the CDR3 is TGTGCCAGCAGCCCCCCCCGGAGGGAGCTGTTTTTT. Protein product: CASSPPRRELFF.

V usage is TRBV6-1 and J usage is TRBJ2-5; TRBD1 agrees at 7 bases. Germline assignment: CDR1 MNHNS and CDR2 SASEGT. J lost 5 bases, V lost 2 bases, and 8 bases had no gene match. The CDR3 extends over 15 amino acids. In nucleotides, the CDR3 is TGTGCCAGCAGTGAACTTAGGGGGCGGGCGGAGACCCAGTACTTC. It codes for CASSELRGRAETQYF.